The clone carrying this TCR beta chain was observed at least ten times. The trim removed 6 bases at V and 2 bases at J, leaving 2 bases unmatched. In germline, CDR1 is MNHNS, CDR2 SASEGT. This CDR3 has 14 residues. The data stem from a study of CD4 and CD8 cells across lung adenocarcinoma regions. Each CDR3 protein is one row after TCRdb ran MiXCR on the PCR reads. Of more than 6,500 distinct CDR3 sequences listed, around half are singletons. The patients had localized lung adenocarcinoma, a non-small cell subtype. The chain uses TRBV6-1 and TRBJ2-1, with 9 bases lining up with TRBD2. The receptor was isolated from a male donor with lung adenocarcinoma. The CD4 and CD8 labels of this study may be unreliable. The sample comprised CD8+ T cells from the center of a lung tumor. CDR3: CASRREGPYNEQFF. The CDR3 bases are TGTGCCAGCAGGCGGGAGGGCCCCTACAATGAGCAGTTCTTC.